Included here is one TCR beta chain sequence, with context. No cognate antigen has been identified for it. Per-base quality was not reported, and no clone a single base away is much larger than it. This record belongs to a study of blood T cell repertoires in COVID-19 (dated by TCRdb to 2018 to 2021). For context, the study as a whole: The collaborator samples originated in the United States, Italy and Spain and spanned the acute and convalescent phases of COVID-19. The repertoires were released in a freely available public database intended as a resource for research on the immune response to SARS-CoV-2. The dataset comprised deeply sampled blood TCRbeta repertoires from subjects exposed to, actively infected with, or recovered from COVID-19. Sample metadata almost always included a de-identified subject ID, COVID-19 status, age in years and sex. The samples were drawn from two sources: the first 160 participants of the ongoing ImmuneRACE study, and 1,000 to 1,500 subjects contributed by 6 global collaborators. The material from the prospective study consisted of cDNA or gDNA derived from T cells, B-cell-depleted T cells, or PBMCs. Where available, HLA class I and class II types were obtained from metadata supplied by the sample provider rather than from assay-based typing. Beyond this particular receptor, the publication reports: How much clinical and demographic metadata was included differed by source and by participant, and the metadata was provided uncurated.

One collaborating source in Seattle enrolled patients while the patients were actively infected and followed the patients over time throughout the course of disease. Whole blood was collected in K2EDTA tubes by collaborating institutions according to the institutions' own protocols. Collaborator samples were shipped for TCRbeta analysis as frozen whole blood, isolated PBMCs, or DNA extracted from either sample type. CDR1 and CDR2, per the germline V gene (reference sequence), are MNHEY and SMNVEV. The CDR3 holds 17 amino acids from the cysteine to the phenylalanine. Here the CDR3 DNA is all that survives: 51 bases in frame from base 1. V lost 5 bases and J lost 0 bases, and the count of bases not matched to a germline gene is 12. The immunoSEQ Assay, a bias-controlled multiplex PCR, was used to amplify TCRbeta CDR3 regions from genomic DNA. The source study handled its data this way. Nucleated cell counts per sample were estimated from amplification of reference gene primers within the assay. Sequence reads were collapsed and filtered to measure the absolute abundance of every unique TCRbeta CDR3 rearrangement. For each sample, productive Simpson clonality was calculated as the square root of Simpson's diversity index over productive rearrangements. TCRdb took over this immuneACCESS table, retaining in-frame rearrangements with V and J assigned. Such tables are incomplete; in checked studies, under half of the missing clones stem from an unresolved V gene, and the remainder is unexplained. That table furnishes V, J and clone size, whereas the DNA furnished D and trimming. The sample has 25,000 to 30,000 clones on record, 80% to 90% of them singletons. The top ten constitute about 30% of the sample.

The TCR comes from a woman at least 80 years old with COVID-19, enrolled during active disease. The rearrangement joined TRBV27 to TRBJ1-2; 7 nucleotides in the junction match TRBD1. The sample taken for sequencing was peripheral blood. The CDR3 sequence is CASSPGQLGEANYGYTF. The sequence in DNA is TGTGCCAGCAGTCCGGGACAGCTGGGAGAGGCTAACTATGGCTACACCTTC.